The 26 T cell receptor beta chains below all came from one sample that was sequenced in a study of CD8 T cells in Susac syndrome. The authors reverse transcribed roughly 0.5 to 1 ug RNA with random hexamers. TCRdb called the immunoSEQ multiplex PCR reads again in MiXCR, with one record for every CDR3 protein. This sample carries 150,000 to 200,000 distinct CDR3 sequences, 90% to 95% of them seen once, and the ten largest clones take approximately 0.09%. The sample was CD4+ T cells from PBMCs. The source of these receptors is a human donor with Susac syndrome.

The rearrangement uses TRBV3-1 and TRBJ1-1, with D hard to call. Trimming cost V 0 bases and J 2 bases, with 10 bases left between them. There are 15 residues in the CDR3. Germline V gene lookup returns CDR1 LGHDT and CDR2 YNNKEL (reference sequence). The CDR3 DNA sequence: TGTGCCAGCAGCCAAGATAGGTGGATTAACACTGAAGCTTTCTTT. Its protein is CASSQDRWINTEAFF. Using reference TRBV3-1 and TRBJ1-1 for the parts outside the CDR3, the full variable domain is DTAVSQTPKYLVTQMGNDKSIKCEQNLGHDTMYWYKQDSKKFLKIMFSYNNKELIINETVPNRFSPKSPDKAHLNLHINSLELGDSAVYFCASSQDRWINTEAFFGQGTRLTVV.

V and J are TRBV30 and TRBJ2-2, with D perhaps TRBD1 (5 bases). The CDR3 loop spans 13 amino acids. V dropped 5 bases and J dropped 7 bases, with 14 bases sitting between them. Per the germline V gene, CDR1 is GTSNPN and CDR2 is SVGIG (reference sequence). The chain's CDR3 is CAWLGDFGGELFF. The CDR3 DNA reads as TGTGCCTGGTTAGGGGATTTCGGCGGGGAGCTGTTTTTT.

The rearrangement links TRBV5-4 to TRBJ1-1; D call uncertain. Trimming left V 0 bases short and J 1 base short, with 10 bases between. The CDR3 length is 15 residues. The germline V gene has CDR1 SGHNT and CDR2 YYREEE (reference sequence). The CDR3 coding sequence is TGTGCCAGCAGCTTGGAAAATTGGTCGAACACTGAAGCTTTCTTT. It specifies CASSLENWSNTEAFF.

In this sample, this clonotype turned up once. V is TRBV9 and J is TRBJ2-1, with D tentatively TRBD1 (6 bases). There are 13 residues in the CDR3. V shed 0 bases and J shed 10 bases, with 11 bases lying between them. Looked up from germline, CDR1 is SGDLS and CDR2 is YYNGEE. The CDR3 sequence is CASSVAGRGEQFF. As DNA, the CDR3 is TGTGCCAGCAGCGTAGCGGGCAGGGGAGAGCAGTTCTTC. Drawing the rest from reference TRBV9 and TRBJ2-1, the complete variable domain is DSGVTQTPKHLITATGQRVTLRCSPRSGDLSVYWYQQSLDQGLQFLIQYYNGEERAKGNILERFSAQQFPDLHSELNLSSLELGDSALYFCASSVAGRGEQFFGPGTRLTVL.

As DNA, the CDR3 is TGCGCCAGCAGCGCTGGCAGGGGGCACGACTACGAGCAGTACTTC. Protein: CASSAGRGHDYEQYF. The chain carries TRBV5-1 and TRBJ2-7; 8 bases are shared with TRBD1. Germline lookup yields CDR1 SGHRS and CDR2 YFSETQ. The CDR3 length is 15 residues. V trimming: 4 bases; J trimming: 3 bases; junction bases outside the gene matches: 9. The complete variable domain, with remaining parts taken from reference TRBV5-1 and TRBJ2-7, reads KAGVTQTPRYLIKTRGQQVTLSCSPISGHRSVSWYQQTPGQGLQFLFEYFSETQRNKGNFPGRFSGRQFSNSRSEMNVSTLELGDSALYLCASSAGRGHDYEQYFGPGTRLTVT.

This chain links TRBV12-3 or TRBV12-4 with TRBJ1-1; D remains unclear. The V and J ends lost 10 bases and 0 bases respectively, with 9 bases between them. This CDR3 is built from 12 residues. The CDR3 nucleotides are TGTGCCAACCGCGAAATGAACACTGAAGCTTTCTTT. Protein product: CANREMNTEAFF.

This chain connects TRBV20-1 to TRBJ1-5, with 9 nucleotides matching TRBD1. The V gene end was trimmed by 4 bases and the J gene end by 6 bases; junction bases not matched to a gene: 7. Germline assignment: CDR1 DFQATT and CDR2 SNEGSKA (reference sequence). This CDR3 has 14 amino acids. The CDR3 loop reads CSAKTGQGTQPQHF. In nucleotides, the CDR3 is TGCAGTGCTAAAACAGGACAGGGGACTCAGCCCCAGCATTTT.

The CDR3 loop is CASSQAGTGGNQPQHF. In DNA form, the CDR3 reads TGTGCCAGCAGCCAAGCCGGGACAGGGGGCAATCAGCCCCAGCATTTT. This chain links TRBV3-1 with TRBJ1-5; TRBD1 aligns across 10 bases. The CDR3 runs 16 residues. The V gene's germline CDR1 is LGHDT and CDR2 YNNKEL (reference sequence). V trimming: 1 base; J trimming: 2 bases; junction bases outside the gene matches: 2. The full variable domain, completed using reference TRBV3-1 and TRBJ1-5, is DTAVSQTPKYLVTQMGNDKSIKCEQNLGHDTMYWYKQDSKKFLKIMFSYNNKELIINETVPNRFSPKSPDKAHLNLHINSLELGDSAVYFCASSQAGTGGNQPQHFGDGTRLSIL.

V and J are TRBV18 and TRBJ2-5; D remains ambiguous. Germline CDR1 KGHSH, CDR2 LQKENI. The CDR3 covers 12 residues. Trimming left V 4 bases short and J 2 bases short, with 5 bases between. The CDR3 protein is CASSQEQETQYF. The CDR3, as DNA: TGTGCCAGCTCACAAGAACAAGAGACCCAGTACTTC.

This chain links TRBV20-1 with TRBJ2-1, with a tentative D call TRBD2 (6 bases). Per the germline V gene, CDR1 is DFQATT and CDR2 is SNEGSKA (reference sequence). V lost 5 bases and J lost 0, with 8 bases in between. The length of the CDR3 is 13 residues. CDR3 sequence reads: CSAVTSSYNEQFF. The CDR3 bases are TGCAGTGCTGTGACTAGCTCCTACAATGAGCAGTTCTTC.

The chain links TRBV5-1 to TRBJ1-1; D is possibly TRBD1 (6 bases). V lost 0 bases to trimming and J lost 2 bases, with 11 bases between them. The germline V gene has CDR1 SGHRS and CDR2 YFSETQ. The CDR3 has 15 residues. The DNA of the CDR3 is TGCGCCAGCAGCTTGGAAAGGGGGGCCAACACTGAAGCTTTCTTT. As protein: CASSLERGANTEAFF.

The chain couples TRBV15 to TRBJ1-4; D unresolved. Germline V gene data show CDR1 as LNHNV and CDR2 as YYDKDF (reference sequence). CDR3 length: 15 amino acids. V dropped 3 bases and J dropped 0 bases, with 8 bases sitting between them. The CDR3 DNA reads TGTGCCACCAGCAGGAACATCGCAACTAATGAAAAACTGTTTTTT. Protein: CATSRNIATNEKLFF.

This clonotype was detected once. The CDR3 protein is CASSLDLDREQYF. CDR3 coding DNA: TGCGCCAGCAGCTTGGACCTCGATCGGGAGCAGTACTTC. The chain uses TRBV5-1 and TRBJ2-7, with unresolved D. Trimming removed 0 bases from V and 7 bases from J, with 11 bases in between. Germline V gives CDR1 SGHRS, CDR2 YFSETQ. The CDR3 is made up of 13 amino acids. The full variable domain, in which reference TRBV5-1 and TRBJ2-7 provide the parts outside the CDR3, is KAGVTQTPRYLIKTRGQQVTLSCSPISGHRSVSWYQQTPGQGLQFLFEYFSETQRNKGNFPGRFSGRQFSNSRSEMNVSTLELGDSALYLCASSLDLDREQYFGPGTRLTVT.

The CDR3 DNA sequence: TGCAGTGCTCCCCAGGAGGGCTATGGCTACACCTTC. Protein product: CSAPQEGYGYTF. The chain carries TRBV20-1 and TRBJ1-2; D not certain. Trimming cost V 5 bases and J 4 bases, with 11 bases left between them. The CDR3 has 12 residues. Germline CDR1 reads DFQATT; CDR2 reads SNEGSKA (reference sequence).

V and J are TRBV2 and TRBJ2-3; 9 bases fit TRBD2. The CDR3 is made up of 14 amino acids. With 7 bases clipped from V and 1 base from J, the junction kept 3 bases outside the gene matches. Germline V gene lookup returns CDR1 SNHLY and CDR2 FYNNEI. The DNA for the CDR3 is TGTGCCAGCACGCGGACTAGCGGCACAGATACGCAGTATTTT. It encodes CASTRTSGTDTQYF. Combining the CDR3 with reference TRBV2 and TRBJ2-3 gives the whole variable domain EPEVTQTPSHQVTQMGQEVILRCVPISNHLYFYWYRQILGQKVEFLVSFYNNEISEKSEIFDDQFSVERPDGSNFTLKIRSTKLEDSAMYFCASTRTSGTDTQYFGPGTRLTVL.

This chain joins TRBV10-3 and TRBJ2-5; 8 bases map to TRBD2. The CDR3 runs to 13 residues. Germline CDR1 ENHRY, CDR2 SYGVKD. With V trimmed by 3 bases and J by 5 bases, 2 bases remained unmatched. The CDR3 loop is CAISEGTSETQYF. The CDR3 bases are TGTGCCATCAGTGAAGGGACTAGTGAGACCCAGTACTTC.

This chain joins TRBV6-1 and TRBJ2-3, with D maybe TRBD1 (6 bases). There are 14 residues in the CDR3. Germline V gene lookup returns CDR1 MNHNS and CDR2 SASEGT. The germline V and J ends were trimmed by 3 bases and 7 bases, with 14 bases remaining between them. The chain's CDR3 is CASSEAVRGNTQYF. In nucleotides, the CDR3 is TGTGCCAGCAGTGAGGCGGTCAGGGGAAATACGCAGTATTTT.

This clonotype occurred a few times. This chain uses TRBV24-1 with TRBJ2-7; the match to TRBD2 covers 7 bases. CDR1 and CDR2 (germline): KGHDR, SFDVKD. The CDR3 totals 13 residues. The V segment lost 3 bases and the J segment 3 bases; nucleotides outside the gene matches: 1. The CDR3, as DNA: TGTGCCACCAGTGATCGGACTAGCTACGAGCAGTACTTC. Its protein is CATSDRTSYEQYF.

V and J are TRBV19 and TRBJ2-7, with D unresolved. Germline V CDR1 and CDR2: LNHDA, SQIVND (reference sequence). The length of the CDR3 is 11 residues. Between the trimmed V and J ends, which lost 9 bases and 7 bases, there was a span of 13 bases. The CDR3 DNA is TGTGCCAGAACGGACCGAGGAGAGCAGTACTTC. It yields the protein CARTDRGEQYF.

CDR3 in amino acids: CASSLGSGLAVGEQFF. The CDR3 bases are TGTGCCAGCAGTTTAGGGTCCGGACTAGCGGTCGGTGAGCAGTTCTTC. This chain uses TRBV12-3 or TRBV12-4 with TRBJ2-1, with TRBD2 identical over 10 bases. J gave up 9 bases and V 1 base, and 9 bases lay outside the gene matches. The CDR3 is 16 amino acids.

The genes are TRBV7-9 and TRBJ1-1, with D perhaps TRBD1 (5 bases). The CDR3 is made up of 14 amino acids. The V end was cut by 5 bases, the J end by 1 base, with 11 bases between. Looked up from germline, CDR1 is SEHNR and CDR2 is FQNEAQ (reference sequence). DNA of the CDR3: TGTGCCAGCAGCGCGGACATGGGGAACACTGAAGCTTTCTTT. This codes for CASSADMGNTEAFF.

This clonotype has just one count. The J gene is TRBJ1-2, the V gene TRBV5-4, with TRBD1 matching over 7 bases. The ends lost 4 bases at V and 2 bases at J; junction bases unmatched: 5. In germline, CDR1 is SGHNT, CDR2 YYREEE (reference sequence). CDR3 size: 14 residues. CDR3 DNA sequence: TGTGCCAGCAGCGCTGAGGGACAGAACTATGGCTACACCTTC. Amino acids: CASSAEGQNYGYTF.

The V gene is TRBV7-2, the J gene TRBJ1-2, with TRBD1 identical over 7 bases. CDR3 size: 13 residues. V shed 4 bases, J shed 5 bases, and the junction held 4 bases outside the gene matches. Germline loops: CDR1 SGHTA, CDR2 FQGNSA. The chain's CDR3 is CASSSRQGYGYTF. CDR3 DNA sequence: TGTGCCAGCAGCTCGCGACAGGGATATGGCTACACCTTC.

The chain is built from TRBV7-2 and TRBJ2-3; 9 bases line up with TRBD2. The CDR3 is 16 residues long. Losses at the gene ends were 4 bases for V and 1 base for J; bases not matched to a gene: 6. From germline, CDR1 is SGHTA and CDR2 FQGNSA. This CDR3 reads CASSWLAGRGTDTQYF. DNA for the CDR3: TGTGCCAGCAGCTGGCTAGCGGGGAGAGGCACAGATACGCAGTATTTT.

V is TRBV24-1 and J is TRBJ2-3, with TRBD2 identical over 10 bases. Losses at the gene ends were 4 bases for V and 5 bases for J; bases not matched to a gene: 5. There are 15 residues in the CDR3. Germline V lookup: CDR1 KGHDR, CDR2 SFDVKD. The CDR3 reads CATSEAGLAIDTQYF. Written as DNA, the CDR3 is TGTGCCACCAGTGAGGCGGGACTAGCGATAGATACGCAGTATTTT.

The gene calls are TRBV29-1 and TRBJ2-6, with 9 positions matching TRBD1. Germline CDR1 is SQVTM and CDR2 is ANQGSEA. The CDR3 length is 19 residues. Trimming at V came to 7 bases and at J to 0 bases, leaving 16 bases not matched to a gene. The CDR3 loop reads CSAYTGGSSLSSGANVLTF. Written as DNA, the CDR3 is TGCAGCGCTTATACAGGGGGCTCATCCCTAAGCTCTGGGGCCAACGTCCTGACTTTC.